What follows is one T cell receptor beta chain and its context. Those who participated ranged in age from roughly 18 to 89 years and resided in about two dozen US areas. The data originate from a study of blood T cell repertoires in COVID-19. CDR1 and CDR2 from the germline V gene are LGHDT and YNNKEL (reference sequence). V shed 0 bases and J shed 10 bases, with 19 bases lying between them. This CDR3 spans 17 amino acids. In the study's own analysis: It was from reference gene primer amplification that nucleated cell counts were estimated. The table came from immunoSEQ multiplex PCR; TCRdb's copy has only in-frame clones and leaves some out. V, J and clone size are taken as reported in that table, and D and trimming were inferred from the DNA itself. Of roughly 200,000 clones in the sample, 70% to 85% were seen once.

The rearrangement links TRBV3-1 (or the pseudogene TRBV3-2) to TRBJ1-6, with a possible D match to TRBD1 (5 bases). The TCR was taken from an older woman with acute COVID-19. Sequenced sample: PBMCs or T cells enriched from blood (not recorded which). CDR3 region: CASSQEGVGFGTSPLHF. The CDR3 bases are TGTGCCAGCAGCCAAGAAGGGGTTGGATTCGGAACGTCACCCCTCCACTTT.